A single sample gave rise to the 20 T cell receptor beta chains below, sequenced in a study of T cell changes during pregnancy in multiple sclerosis. Clones were read by immunoSEQ multiplex PCR, and TCRdb kept only the in-frame ones, dropping some. The data contain over 45,000 clones, roughly 90% of them singletons. The sequenced sample was peripheral blood, obtained in the third trimester of pregnancy. All receptors derive from a female donor in good health, enrolled as a control in a pregnancy study.

J is TRBJ2-1 and V is TRBV4-3; TRBD2 matches at 11 bases. The V and J ends lost 4 bases and 3 bases, in that order; junction bases with no gene match: 5. This CDR3 comprises 16 residues. CDR1 LGHNA and CDR2 YSLEER come from the germline V gene. CDR3 residues: CASSPVAGGVYNEQFF. The CDR3 DNA sequence: TGCGCCAGCAGCCCCGTAGCGGGGGGGGTCTACAATGAGCAGTTCTTC.

The chain uses TRBV4-2 and TRBJ1-3; the match to TRBD1 covers 9 bases. Germline V gives CDR1 LGHNA, CDR2 YNFKEQ. The V gene end was trimmed by 4 bases and the J gene end by 2 bases; junction bases not matched to a gene: 3. CDR3 length: 15 residues. The CDR3 coding sequence is TGTGCCAGCAGCCGGAACAGGGGGCCTGGAAACACCATATATTTT. Amino acids: CASSRNRGPGNTIYF.

This rearrangement joins TRBV28 to TRBJ1-5, with no clear D. Trimming shortened V by 3 bases and J by 2 bases, and 5 bases separated the two germline ends. Germline CDR1 reads MDHEN; CDR2 reads SYDVKM. This CDR3 region has 13 residues. CDR3 bases: TGTGCCAGCAGTTTCGAGGGCAATCAGCCCCAGCATTTT. Protein product: CASSFEGNQPQHF.

The rearrangement links TRBV2 to TRBJ1-3, with a weak D call TRBD1 (5 bases). Trimming left V 0 bases short and J 1 base short, with 7 bases between. The CDR3 has 15 amino acids. The germline CDR1 and CDR2 sequences are SNHLY and FYNNEI. The CDR3 loop reads CASSEAQGSGNTIYF. Here the CDR3 DNA reads TGTGCCAGCAGTGAAGCGCAGGGATCTGGAAACACCATATATTTT.

The V gene is TRBV11-3, the J gene TRBJ2-2; maybe TRBD2 (6 bases). CDR3 length: 14 amino acids. Trimming left V 1 base short and J 7 bases short, with 10 bases between. From germline, CDR1 is SGHNT and CDR2 YENEEA. The CDR3 protein is CASSLGLAFGELFF. CDR3 sequence (DNA): TGTGCCAGCAGCTTAGGGCTAGCGTTCGGGGAGCTGTTTTTT.

Here the CDR3 reads CASSLPGGTEAFF. The CDR3 coding sequence is TGCGCCAGCAGCTTACCAGGGGGCACTGAAGCTTTCTTT. This rearrangement joins TRBV5-1 to TRBJ1-1; 7 positions agree with TRBD1. The trim removed 2 bases at V and 4 bases at J, leaving 2 bases unmatched. The germline V gene has CDR1 SGHRS and CDR2 YFSETQ. The CDR3 runs 13 residues.

The chain recombines TRBV4-2 with TRBJ2-3, with 8 bases aligning to TRBD2. The V gene end was trimmed by 0 bases and the J gene end by 1 base; junction bases not matched to a gene: 6. The length of the CDR3 is 17 residues. Germline values: CDR1 LGHNA, CDR2 YNFKEQ. CDR3 loop: CASSQDLSSGGTDTQYF. Here the CDR3 DNA reads TGTGCCAGCAGCCAAGATCTGAGTAGCGGGGGCACAGATACGCAGTATTTT.

The chain couples TRBV4-1 to TRBJ1-5; 9 bases fit TRBD1. V dropped 2 bases and J dropped 4; count of bases not matched to a gene: 6. The V gene's germline CDR1 is MGHRA and CDR2 YSYEKL. The CDR3 runs to 16 residues. CDR3 DNA sequence: TGCGCCAGCAGCCAAACCGGACAGGGGTCAAATCAGCCCCAGCATTTT. Protein sequence: CASSQTGQGSNQPQHF.

The chain carries TRBV6-1 and TRBJ1-5; 9 nucleotides agree with TRBD1. The CDR3 runs to 14 residues. Per germline, CDR1 MNHNS and CDR2 SASEGT. V gave up 8 bases and J gave up 6 bases; unmatched junction bases: 8. DNA of the CDR3: TGTGCCAGCCAATCACAGGGGGCCAGTCAGCCCCAGCATTTT. This sequence encodes CASQSQGASQPQHF.

The V call is TRBV6-6, the J call TRBJ2-7; 8 bases fit TRBD1. V lost 6 bases to trimming and J lost 6 bases; unmatched junction nucleotides: 13. Germline assignment: CDR1 MNHNY and CDR2 SVGAGI (reference sequence). The CDR3 is 15 amino acids. This CDR3 is CASRGEGTGFSEQYF. The CDR3 DNA follows: TGTGCCAGCAGGGGAGAAGGGACAGGTTTTTCCGAGCAGTACTTC.

This clone was seen just once. This rearrangement joins TRBV2 to TRBJ2-1; TRBD2 is a possible D gene (5 bases). Germline loops: CDR1 SNHLY, CDR2 FYNNEI. This CDR3 has 11 residues. Trimming stripped 10 bases from V and 10 bases from J, with 14 bases between. The CDR3 coding sequence is TGTGCCACCTCTTATCGGGAAGAGCAGTTCTTC. This encodes CATSYREEQFF.

CDR3 coding DNA: TGCGCCAGCAGCTTGGGACAGGGGGTGCAGGGTGGCTACACCTTC. It translates to CASSLGQGVQGGYTF. The chain couples TRBV5-1 to TRBJ1-2; 9 bases align to TRBD1. Trimming took 0 bases from V and 7 from J; bases not matched to a gene: 7. This CDR3 region has 15 residues. CDR1 is SGHRS and CDR2 is YFSETQ in the germline V gene. The whole variable domain, filled in from reference TRBV5-1 and TRBJ1-2, reads KAGVTQTPRYLIKTRGQQVTLSCSPISGHRSVSWYQQTPGQGLQFLFEYFSETQRNKGNFPGRFSGRQFSNSRSEMNVSTLELGDSALYLCASSLGQGVQGGYTFGSGTRLTVV.

The rearrangement joins TRBV7-3 to TRBJ2-3; TRBD2 aligns across 9 bases. The V and J ends lost 1 base and 4 bases, in that order; junction bases with no gene match: 3. The CDR3 is made up of 15 amino acids. Germline V gene sequence: CDR1 SGHTA, CDR2 FQGTGA. The CDR3 sequence is CASSLKAGGSDTQYF. CDR3 nucleotides: TGTGCCAGCAGCTTAAAGGCGGGGGGGTCAGATACGCAGTATTTT.

V and J are TRBV7-9 and TRBJ2-1; 11 bases line up with TRBD2. There are 13 residues in the CDR3. The junction had 4 bases not matched to a gene; V was cut back by 7 bases and J by 8 bases. Germline V CDR1 and CDR2: SEHNR, FQNEAQ (reference sequence). In DNA form, the CDR3 reads TGTGCCAGCACCCTAGCGGGAGGCTATGAGCAGTTCTTC. It codes for CASTLAGGYEQFF. The entire variable domain, with the rest obtained from reference TRBV7-9 and TRBJ2-1, is as follows: DTGVSQNPRHKITKRGQNVTFRCDPISEHNRLYWYRQTLGQGPEFLTYFQNEAQLEKSRLLSDRFSAERPKGSFSTLEIQRTEQGDSAMYLCASTLAGGYEQFFGPGTRLTVL.

This clone showed up just once. The chain joins TRBV6-5 to TRBJ1-3; D uncertain. Trimming removed 4 bases at V and 0 bases at J, with 4 bases between. The CDR3 covers 13 residues. Germline lookup yields CDR1 MNHEY and CDR2 SVGAGI. The CDR3 here is CASSSVSGNTIYF. The CDR3 DNA sequence: TGTGCCAGCAGTTCTGTCTCTGGAAACACCATATATTTT.

This clone was counted only a few times. The CDR3 loop is CASSRGTGPNQPQHF. The DNA for the CDR3 is TGTGCCAGCTCACGGGGGACAGGGCCGAATCAGCCCCAGCATTTT. The V gene is TRBV18, the J gene TRBJ1-5; 9 positions match TRBD1. The CDR3 runs to 15 residues. J gave up 4 bases and V 4 bases, and 5 bases lay outside the gene matches. Germline loops: CDR1 KGHSH, CDR2 LQKENI. The full variable domain, rest sourced from reference TRBV18 and TRBJ1-5, is NAGVMQNPRHLVRRRGQEARLRCSPMKGHSHVYWYRQLPEEGLKFMVYLQKENIIDESGMPKERFSAEFPKEGPSILRIQQVVRGDSAAYFCASSRGTGPNQPQHFGDGTRLSIL.

The CDR3 DNA is TGCGCCAGCAGCTTGGACAGGGAGCCCGGGGAGCTGTTTTTT. It encodes CASSLDREPGELFF. The chain combines TRBV5-1 with TRBJ2-2, with D tentatively TRBD1 (6 bases). Germline CDR1 is SGHRS and CDR2 is YFSETQ. The CDR3 consists of 14 residues. Trimming removed 0 bases from V and 6 bases from J, with 9 bases in between. The variable domain in full, with the rest retrieved from reference TRBV5-1 and TRBJ2-2, is KAGVTQTPRYLIKTRGQQVTLSCSPISGHRSVSWYQQTPGQGLQFLFEYFSETQRNKGNFPGRFSGRQFSNSRSEMNVSTLELGDSALYLCASSLDREPGELFFGEGSRLTVL.

The V and J genes are TRBV2 and TRBJ1-6; D is unresolved. Germline CDR1 reads SNHLY; CDR2 reads FYNNEI. Trimming removed 6 bases from V and 6 bases from J, with 12 bases in between. The CDR3 sequence is 14 residues long. The CDR3 protein is CASRGSEGNSPLHF. CDR3 DNA: TGTGCCAGCAGGGGGAGTGAGGGTAATTCACCCCTCCACTTT. The whole variable domain, remainder taken from reference TRBV2 and TRBJ1-6, is EPEVTQTPSHQVTQMGQEVILRCVPISNHLYFYWYRQILGQKVEFLVSFYNNEISEKSEIFDDQFSVERPDGSNFTLKIRSTKLEDSAMYFCASRGSEGNSPLHFGNGTRLTVT.

The CDR3 nucleotides are TGTGCCAGTAGTATAGATAACGGGGTGGGAGAGCAGTACTTC. It yields the protein CASSIDNGVGEQYF. The chain uses TRBV19 and TRBJ2-7; D is perhaps TRBD2 (5 bases). CDR3 size: 14 residues. The V gene lost 0 bases and the J gene lost 7 bases, with 13 bases spanning the gap. The V gene's germline CDR1 is LNHDA and CDR2 SQIVND (reference sequence).

V is TRBV6-6 and J is TRBJ1-3; 7 bases are a match to TRBD1. Germline V gene lookup returns CDR1 MNHNY and CDR2 SVGAGI (reference sequence). There are 16 residues in the CDR3. V lost 6 bases, J lost 3 bases, and 11 bases stayed unmatched. CDR3 DNA: TGTGCCAGCAGAGGGACGACAGGGCTTAGTGGAAACACCATATATTTT. This encodes CASRGTTGLSGNTIYF.